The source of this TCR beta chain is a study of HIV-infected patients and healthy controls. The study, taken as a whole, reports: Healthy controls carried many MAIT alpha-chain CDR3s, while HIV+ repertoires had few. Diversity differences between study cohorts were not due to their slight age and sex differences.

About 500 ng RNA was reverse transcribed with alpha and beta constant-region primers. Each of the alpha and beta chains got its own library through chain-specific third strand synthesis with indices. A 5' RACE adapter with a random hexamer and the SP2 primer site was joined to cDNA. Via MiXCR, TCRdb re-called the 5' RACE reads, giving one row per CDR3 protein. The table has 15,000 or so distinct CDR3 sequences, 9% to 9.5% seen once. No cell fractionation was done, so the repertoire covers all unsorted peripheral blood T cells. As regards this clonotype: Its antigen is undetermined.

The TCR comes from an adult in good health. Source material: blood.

The CDR3 bases are TGTGCCAGCAGTACCGAAGAGGGACACTTCTATGGCTACACCTTC. Its translation: CASSTEEGHFYGYTF. The chain couples TRBV6-6 to TRBJ1-2, with D possibly TRBD1 on 6 matching bases. From germline, CDR1 is MNHNY and CDR2 SVGAGI (reference sequence). The CDR3 has 15 amino acids. The V end lost 5 bases, the J end lost 4 bases, and 17 bases lay between the germline ends.